This T cell receptor (beta chain) was sequenced during a study of blood T cell repertoires in COVID-19. Study at large: Donors in the United States, Italy and Spain gave samples during acute or convalescent COVID-19. T cells, B-cell-depleted T cells, or PBMCs provided the cDNA or gDNA that served as material.

Clinical histories supplied by participants themselves formed the basis of cohort assignment. TCRdb's table, derived via immunoSEQ multiplex PCR, lists solely in-frame clones and lacks some. Among 250,000 to 300,000 clones listed, about nine tenths were seen once. The germline V gene encodes CDR1 MDHEN and CDR2 SYDVKM. The CDR3 runs to 12 residues. The V gene lost 5 bases and the J gene lost 5 bases, with 6 bases spanning the gap. The clonotype comes from a man aged 18 to 29 who had recovered from COVID-19. V is TRBV28 and J is TRBJ1-4, with no clear D. The sample taken for sequencing was PBMCs or T cells enriched from blood (not recorded which). As DNA, the CDR3 is TGTGCCAGCAGTCGTTTAAATGAAAAACTGTTTTTT. Protein: CASSRLNEKLFF.